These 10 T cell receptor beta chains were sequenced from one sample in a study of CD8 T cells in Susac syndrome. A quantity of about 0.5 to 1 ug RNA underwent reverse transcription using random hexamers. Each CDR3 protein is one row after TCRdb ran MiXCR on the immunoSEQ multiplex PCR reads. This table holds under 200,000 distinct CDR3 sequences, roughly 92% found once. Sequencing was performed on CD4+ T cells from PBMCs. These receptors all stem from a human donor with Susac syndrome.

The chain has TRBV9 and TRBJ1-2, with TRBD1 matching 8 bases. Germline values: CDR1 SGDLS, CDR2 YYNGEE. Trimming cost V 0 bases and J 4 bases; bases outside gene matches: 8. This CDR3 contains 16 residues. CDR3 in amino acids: CASSVAPGGAGYGYTF. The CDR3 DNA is TGTGCCAGCAGCGTAGCCCCAGGGGGCGCGGGCTATGGCTACACCTTC.

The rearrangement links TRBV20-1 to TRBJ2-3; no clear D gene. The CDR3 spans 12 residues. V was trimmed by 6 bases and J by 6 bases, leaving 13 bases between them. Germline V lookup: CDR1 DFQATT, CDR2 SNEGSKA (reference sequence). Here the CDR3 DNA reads TGCAGTGCCCCTATATCCACGGATACGCAGTATTTT. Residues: CSAPISTDTQYF.

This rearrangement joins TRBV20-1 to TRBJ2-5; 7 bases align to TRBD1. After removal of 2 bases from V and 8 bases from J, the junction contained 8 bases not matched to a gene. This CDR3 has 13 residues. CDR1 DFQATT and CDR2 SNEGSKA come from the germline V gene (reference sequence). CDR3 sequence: CSARWGQQGTQYF. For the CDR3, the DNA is TGCAGTGCTAGATGGGGACAGCAAGGAACCCAGTACTTC.

The CDR3 DNA is TGCGCCAGCAGTGACCCTACAACAGGGTCCCATGGCTACACCTTC. Protein sequence: CASSDPTTGSHGYTF. This sequence joins TRBV10-2 and TRBJ1-2, with D possibly TRBD1 on 6 matching bases. V was shortened by 3 bases and J by 6 bases, with 17 bases between the two germline ends. This CDR3 region has 15 residues. Germline V lookup: CDR1 WSHSY, CDR2 SAAADI.

For the CDR3, the DNA is TGTGCCAGCAGCCTGCAGGGGGCTGGGGCCAACGTCCTGACTTTC. This codes for CASSLQGAGANVLTF. This chain joins TRBV14 and TRBJ2-6; 7 nucleotides align to TRBD1. CDR1 and CDR2 from the germline V gene are SGHDN and FVKESK. The CDR3 contains 15 residues. Trimming at V came to 4 bases and at J to 2 bases, leaving 2 bases not matched to a gene.

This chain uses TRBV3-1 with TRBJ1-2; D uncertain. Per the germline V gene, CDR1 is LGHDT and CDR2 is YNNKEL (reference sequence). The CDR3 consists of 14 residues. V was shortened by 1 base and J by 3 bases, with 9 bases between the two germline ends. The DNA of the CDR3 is TGTGCCAGCAGCCAAGGCTCGGTCGACTATGGCTACACCTTC. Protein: CASSQGSVDYGYTF.

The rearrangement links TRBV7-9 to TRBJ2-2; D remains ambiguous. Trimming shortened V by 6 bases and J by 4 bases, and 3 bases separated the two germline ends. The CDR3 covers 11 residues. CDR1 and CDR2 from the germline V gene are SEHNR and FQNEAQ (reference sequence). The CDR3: CASRSTGELFF. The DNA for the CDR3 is TGTGCCAGCAGATCCACCGGGGAGCTGTTTTTT.

CDR3: CASSRTWTERGEFPLHF. CDR3 coding DNA: TGTGCCAGCAGCCGAACCTGGACGGAGCGAGGGGAATTCCCCCTCCACTTT. This chain joins TRBV3-1 and TRBJ1-6, with TRBD1 as a possible D gene (5 bases). Trimming stripped 4 bases from V and 13 bases from J, with 26 bases between. The length of the CDR3 is 17 residues. Germline V CDR1 and CDR2: LGHDT, YNNKEL (reference sequence).

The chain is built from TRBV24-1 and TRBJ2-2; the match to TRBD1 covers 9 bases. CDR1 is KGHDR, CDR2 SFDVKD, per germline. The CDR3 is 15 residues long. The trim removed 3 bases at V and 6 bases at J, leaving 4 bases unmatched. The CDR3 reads CATSDPGTGPGELFF. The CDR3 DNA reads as TGTGCCACCAGTGATCCCGGGACAGGGCCCGGGGAGCTGTTTTTT.

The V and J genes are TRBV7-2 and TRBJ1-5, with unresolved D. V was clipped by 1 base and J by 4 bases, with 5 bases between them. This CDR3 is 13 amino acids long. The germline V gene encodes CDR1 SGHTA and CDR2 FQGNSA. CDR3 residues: CASSLGQNQPQHF. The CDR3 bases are TGTGCCAGCAGCTTAGGACAAAATCAGCCCCAGCATTTT.